One sample yielded the 10 T cell receptor beta chains listed below, sequenced in a study of blood T cells in healthy people across ages. It was with a sample-barcoded 5' primer and a J-beta primer mix that a second PCR of roughly 6 to 12 cycles was run. One entry per CDR3 protein results from TCRdb running MiXCR on the 5' RACE reads. This sample has approximately 830,000 distinct CDR3 sequences, with less than 80% found just once. The sample consisted of blood. These receptors all stem from a man in his thirties or forties in good health.

This clonotype occurred a few times. V is TRBV4-3 and J is TRBJ2-7; D is perhaps TRBD1 (6 bases). The germline gives CDR1 LGHNA, CDR2 YSLEER. The CDR3 is made up of 15 amino acids. The V end was cut by 0 bases, the J end by 4 bases, with 13 bases between. CDR3: CASSQDMGHIYEQYF. In DNA form, the CDR3 reads TGCGCCAGCAGCCAAGATATGGGACACATATACGAGCAGTACTTC.

The chain links TRBV6-2 or TRBV6-3 to TRBJ2-3; TRBD2 aligns across 7 bases. Germline-derived CDR1 and CDR2 are MNHEY and SVGEGT. This CDR3 has 14 amino acids. Unmatched junction bases numbered 11, after V lost 6 bases and J lost 8 bases. The CDR3 coding sequence is TGTGCCAGCAGCCCAACCGCGACTAGCAGTACGCAGTATTTT. Protein product: CASSPTATSSTQYF.

The chain links TRBV6-1 to TRBJ2-5, with TRBD2 as a possible D gene (5 bases). The ends were cut back, 0 bases at V and 4 bases at J, with 9 bases in the middle. The CDR3 has 14 residues. CDR1 MNHNS and CDR2 SASEGT come from the germline V gene. The CDR3 DNA is TGTGCCAGCAGTGAAGCGTCTAGCCGAGAGACCCAGTACTTC. Translated: CASSEASSRETQYF.

This clonotype has a handful of counts. A clone one base away is much larger, so this may be a read error. The rearrangement joins TRBV7-8 to TRBJ2-1; D is perhaps TRBD2 (6 bases). CDR3 length: 14 amino acids. Looked up from germline, CDR1 is SGHVS and CDR2 is FQNEAQ. V lost 5 bases, J lost 8 bases, and 16 bases lay in between. The CDR3 loop is CASSAASWGDEQFF. CDR3 coding DNA: TGTGCCAGCAGCGCAGCGTCATGGGGGGATGAGCAGTTCTTC.

The genes are TRBV4-1 and TRBJ1-1; TRBD1 matches 7 bases. J lost 0 bases, V lost 4 bases, and 5 bases had no gene match. Germline-derived CDR1 and CDR2 are MGHRA and YSYEKL. CDR3 size: 15 residues. The CDR3 nucleotides are TGCGCCAGCAGCCGGGCGACAGGGTTGAACACTGAAGCTTTCTTT. Its protein is CASSRATGLNTEAFF.

With regard to this clonotype: This could be a read error, since a much larger clone is one nucleotide away. The chain uses TRBV7-6 and TRBJ2-5; maybe TRBD1 (5 bases). The CDR3 extends over 14 amino acids. The germline CDR1 and CDR2 sequences are SGHVS and FNYEAQ. CDR3 sequence reads: CASSTGRYQGTQYF. Here the CDR3 DNA reads TGTGCCAGCAGCACAGGCCGGTACCAAGGGACCCAGTACTTC.

The chain is built from TRBV11-1 and TRBJ2-7, with no clear D. This CDR3 is 16 amino acids long. V was cut by 4 bases and J by 2 bases, with 18 bases left in between. Germline V gene lookup returns CDR1 SGHAT and CDR2 FQDESV (reference sequence). The CDR3 DNA follows: TGTGCCAGCAGCTCCGCACAGCAGTCGCTAACCTACGAGCAGTACTTC. This translates into CASSSAQQSLTYEQYF.

This clonotype was seen a few times. This chain uses TRBV7-2 with TRBJ2-6; D remains ambiguous. The CDR3 sequence is 15 residues long. Germline CDR1 reads SGHTA; CDR2 reads FQGNSA. V gave up 8 bases and J gave up 0 bases, with 11 bases separating them. DNA of the CDR3: TGTGCCAGCGGATTTCCGGGCTCTGGGGCCAACGTCCTGACTTTC. It is translated as CASGFPGSGANVLTF.

The V and J genes are TRBV2 and TRBJ1-1; 7 bases line up with TRBD1. The ends lost 11 bases at V and 0 bases at J; junction bases unmatched: 21. CDR3 length equals 18 residues. Germline assignment: CDR1 SNHLY and CDR2 FYNNEI. The CDR3 sequence: CALMGTVSEPGVNTEAFF. CDR3 in DNA: TGTGCCTTAATGGGGACAGTCTCCGAACCAGGGGTGAACACTGAAGCTTTCTTT.

V usage is TRBV28 and J usage is TRBJ1-2; a possible D gene is TRBD1 (5 bases). CDR3 length: 15 amino acids. The germline CDR1 and CDR2 sequences are MDHEN and SYDVKM. V shed 6 bases and J shed 2 bases, with 16 bases lying between them. The CDR3 DNA follows: TGTGCCAGCAGGGCGGGACCCTCGGGGAACTATGGCTACACCTTC. It yields the protein CASRAGPSGNYGYTF.